Below, 18 T cell receptor beta chains from the same sample are listed, as sequenced in a study of T cells in Graves' hyperthyroidism and ophthalmopathy. The investigators amplified TCR beta CDR3 regions from RNA transcripts. Researchers ran a first-round RT-PCR on the TCR CDR3 using the HTBI primer set. TCRdb reprocessed the multiplex PCR reads with MiXCR, giving one entry per CDR3 protein. The profile covers 500,000 to 750,000 distinct CDR3 sequences, with around 14% appearing a single time and roughly 7.1% taken by the ten largest. What was sequenced was blood. The receptors were gathered from a young woman with Graves' ophthalmopathy.

This clonotype showed up many times. The CDR3 nucleotides are TGTGCCAGCAGTGTTCTAGGGGGGGCTGGCAATCAGCCCCAGCATTTT. This sequence encodes CASSVLGGAGNQPQHF. V and J are TRBV2 and TRBJ1-5; D may be TRBD1 (6 bases). V lost 4 bases to trimming and J lost 2 bases, with 15 bases between them. Germline CDR1 is SNHLY and CDR2 is FYNNEI. This CDR3 comprises 16 residues.

V gene TRBV5-4 combines with J gene TRBJ1-4; 8 bases agree with TRBD1. The CDR3 loop spans 14 amino acids. With 4 bases clipped from V and 8 bases from J, the junction kept 7 bases outside the gene matches. Germline lookup yields CDR1 SGHNT and CDR2 YYREEE (reference sequence). As DNA, the CDR3 is TGTGCCAGCAGCCTGGACAGGGTCCGGGAAAAACTGTTTTTT. It codes for CASSLDRVREKLFF. The entire variable domain, with the rest obtained from reference TRBV5-4 and TRBJ1-4, is as follows: ETGVTQSPTHLIKTRGQQVTLRCSSQSGHNTVSWYQQALGQGPQFIFQYYREEENGRGNFPPRFSGLQFPNYSSELNVNALELDDSALYLCASSLDRVREKLFFGSGTQLSVL.

This clonotype was observed at least ten times. V is TRBV2 and J is TRBJ1-4; D may be TRBD1 (6 bases). The germline gives CDR1 SNHLY, CDR2 FYNNEI. V lost 6 bases and J lost 2, with 13 bases in between. CDR3 length: 15 residues. For the CDR3, the DNA is TGTGCCAGCAGGGCTACAGGGATCACTAATGAAAAACTGTTTTTT. Its protein product is CASRATGITNEKLFF.

The chain joins TRBV24-1 to TRBJ2-5, with D unresolved. In germline, CDR1 is KGHDR, CDR2 SFDVKD. CDR3 size: 12 residues. Trimming pared 0 bases from V and 5 bases from J, leaving 3 bases between. Here the CDR3 DNA reads TGTGCCACCAGTGATTTGATGGAGACCCAGTACTTC. It specifies CATSDLMETQYF.

There are a few counts of this clonotype. The rearrangement uses TRBV6-5 and TRBJ2-2, with D unresolved. Germline CDR1 reads MNHEY; CDR2 reads SVGAGI. V was trimmed by 0 bases and J by 3 bases, leaving 5 bases between them. This CDR3 contains 14 residues. The CDR3 loop is CASSYSYDTGELFF. CDR3 in DNA: TGTGCCAGCAGTTACTCGTACGACACCGGGGAGCTGTTTTTT.

This chain connects TRBV4-3 to TRBJ1-1; a possible D gene is TRBD1 (6 bases). Germline loops: CDR1 LGHNA, CDR2 YSLEER. With 1 base removed from V and 3 bases from J, the gap between germline ends came to 24 bases. CDR3 length: 19 residues. As DNA, the CDR3 is TGCGCCAGCAGCCAAGTGGTATTCAGGGGAGGGTTATGGGACACTGAAGCTTTCTTT. This translates into CASSQVVFRGGLWDTEAFF.

The rearrangement uses TRBV4-3 and TRBJ2-5; D possibly corresponds to TRBD2 (6 bases). Germline-derived CDR1 and CDR2 are LGHNA and YSLEER. Between the trimmed V and J ends, which lost 1 base and 2 bases, there was a span of 8 bases. The CDR3 runs to 14 residues. The DNA for the CDR3 is TGCGCCAGCAGCCAAGCTGGGAGGCAAGAGACCCAGTACTTC. The encoded protein is CASSQAGRQETQYF.

This clonotype showed up many times. This rearrangement joins TRBV9 to TRBJ1-1; tentatively, D is TRBD1 (5 bases). The CDR3 covers 15 residues. Germline V lookup: CDR1 SGDLS, CDR2 YYNGEE. The V end was cut by 3 bases, the J end by 4 bases, with 16 bases between. The CDR3 DNA reads as TGTGCCAGCAGCGCCTTCCTCCATAGGGGCACTGAAGCTTTCTTT. This encodes CASSAFLHRGTEAFF.

The J gene is TRBJ2-1, the V gene TRBV2; perhaps D is TRBD1 or TRBD2 (5 bases each). The CDR3 extends over 14 amino acids. Trimming took 5 bases from V and 6 from J, leaving 14 bases between them. The germline gives CDR1 SNHLY, CDR2 FYNNEI. This chain's CDR3 is CASSIDRRGNEQFF. The CDR3 bases are TGTGCCAGCAGTATCGACAGACGGGGCAATGAGCAGTTCTTC.

This clonotype appeared many times. The chain joins TRBV29-1 to TRBJ2-7, with 14 bases matching TRBD2. CDR1 is SQVTM, CDR2 ANQGSEA, per germline. V shed 6 bases, J shed 7 bases, and the junction held 8 bases outside the gene matches. This CDR3 comprises 14 residues. The DNA for the CDR3 is TGCAGCGTGGTTGGGACTAGCGGGAGTAATGAGCAGTACTTC. This translates into CSVVGTSGSNEQYF.

This clonotype was detected ten times or more. The J gene is TRBJ2-7, the V gene TRBV6-1, with 10 bases matching TRBD2. CDR3 size: 14 residues. Trimming removed 7 bases from V and 6 bases from J; junction bases left unmatched: 9. The germline V gene encodes CDR1 MNHNS and CDR2 SASEGT. The CDR3: CASIKAGGPSEQYF. Written as DNA, the CDR3 is TGTGCCAGCATCAAAGCGGGAGGGCCCTCCGAGCAGTACTTC.

In this sample, this clonotype turned up many times. The CDR3 loop reads CASSSGLAGTNEQFF. The CDR3 DNA sequence: TGTGCCAGCAGCTCGGGACTAGCGGGGACCAATGAGCAGTTCTTC. V is TRBV7-2 and J is TRBJ2-1, with TRBD2 matching 13 bases. The CDR3 contains 15 residues. CDR1 is SGHTA and CDR2 is FQGNSA in the germline V gene. Trimming removed 4 bases from V and 6 bases from J; junction bases left unmatched: 3.

This clonotype was found many times. The J gene is TRBJ2-3, the V gene TRBV6-1, with D hard to call. Germline V CDR1 and CDR2: MNHNS, SASEGT. V was shortened by 5 bases and J by 1 base, with 7 bases between the two germline ends. The CDR3 is made up of 13 amino acids. As DNA, the CDR3 is TGTGCCAGCAGTACGCCAGGCACAGATACGCAGTATTTT. This sequence encodes CASSTPGTDTQYF.

This clonotype has just a few counts. CDR3: CATSRDSEGGQREQYF. In DNA, the CDR3 is TGTGCCACCAGCAGAGATTCGGAAGGGGGCCAGCGCGAGCAGTACTTC. The chain couples TRBV15 to TRBJ2-7, with TRBD1 matching 7 bases. The trim removed 0 bases at V and 6 bases at J, leaving 11 bases unmatched. This CDR3 is 16 amino acids long. Germline assignment: CDR1 LNHNV and CDR2 YYDKDF (reference sequence).

The gene calls are TRBV5-4 and TRBJ2-1; D gene ambiguous. The CDR3 spans 15 residues. Germline CDR1 reads SGHNT; CDR2 reads YYREEE (reference sequence). The V gene lost 2 bases and the J gene lost 7 bases, with 16 bases spanning the gap. As DNA, the CDR3 is TGTGCCAGCAGCTTATTAGGCCAAGGGCTAAATGAGCAGTTCTTC. Protein: CASSLLGQGLNEQFF. Based on the CDR3 plus reference TRBV5-4 and TRBJ2-1, the full variable domain is ETGVTQSPTHLIKTRGQQVTLRCSSQSGHNTVSWYQQALGQGPQFIFQYYREEENGRGNFPPRFSGLQFPNYSSELNVNALELDDSALYLCASSLLGQGLNEQFFGPGTRLTVL.

This clonotype was seen ten or more times. V and J are TRBV11-3 and TRBJ2-3; TRBD1 aligns across 7 bases. Germline values: CDR1 SGHNT, CDR2 YENEEA. This CDR3 region has 16 residues. V shed 5 bases and J 2 bases; nucleotides not matched to a gene: 10. The CDR3 protein is CASSLRQGHNTDTQYF. In DNA form, the CDR3 reads TGTGCCAGCAGCCTACGACAGGGACACAACACAGATACGCAGTATTTT.

This clonotype was counted at least ten times. The rearrangement uses TRBV20-1 and TRBJ2-7; 8 bases align to TRBD2. CDR1 DFQATT and CDR2 SNEGSKA come from the germline V gene (reference sequence). V lost 6 bases to trimming and J lost 2 bases; unmatched junction nucleotides: 9. The CDR3 loop spans 14 amino acids. The CDR3 DNA follows: TGCAGTGCGGAGGGGCGGGAGGCCACCTACGAGCAGTACTTC. It is translated as CSAEGREATYEQYF.

This clonotype was observed many times. The genes are TRBV7-3 and TRBJ2-5; D not certain. Germline values: CDR1 SGHTA, CDR2 FQGTGA. Trimming took off 5 bases at V and 5 bases at J, with 12 bases between the two ends. The CDR3 extends over 13 amino acids. The CDR3 spells CASSAQLGETQYF. CDR3 DNA sequence: TGTGCCAGCAGCGCTCAGTTGGGCGAGACCCAGTACTTC.